This T cell receptor (beta chain) was found in a study of vaccination and CD4 T cells after COVID-19. Study in general: Each convalescent patient was PCR positive for SARS-CoV-2 on nasal swab; nine cases were mild and one severe. Convalescent individuals numbered four females and six males, two being Hispanic.

In regard to this clonotype: What it recognizes is unknown.

CDR1 and CDR2 (germline): LNHNV, YYDKDF (reference sequence). The CDR3 runs to 13 residues. Deletions cut 5 bases from V and 5 bases from J, with 10 bases between. Sample treatment: approximately nine-day PBMC culture with coronavirus spike peptide pools or control peptides (ViraFEST assay). Alongside 7.5 to 10 IU/ml IL-2 and about 9.6 ug/ml peptide pools, PBMCs were cultured at two million per well. The Oncomine TCR Beta short-read assay was what sequenced the DNA obtained from cultured CD4+ T cells. MiXCR, applied by TCRdb to the PCR reads, yields one record per CDR3 protein. This sample has roughly 14,000 distinct CDR3 sequences, with more than 65% found just once.

The TCR sequence derives from a human donor who had recovered from COVID-19. V and J are TRBV15 and TRBJ1-5; D not certain. The specimen was CD4+ T cells from blood, cultured in vitro. Here the CDR3 DNA reads TGTGCCACCAGCGAGTCGGTGGATCAGCCCCAGCATTTT. Its translation: CATSESVDQPQHF.